Following are 6 T cell receptor beta chains from one sample sequenced in a study of neurological immune-mediated disorders. TCRdb analysed the 5' RACE reads with MiXCR anew, one entry per CDR3 protein. The table has 66,000 or so distinct CDR3 sequences, 3.4% seen once. Material for sequencing was PBMCs. These receptors were collected from a man aged 35 to 55 with multiple sclerosis.

This clonotype was found many times. The chain carries TRBV20-1 and TRBJ1-2; perhaps TRBD1 as D (6 bases). The germline V and J ends were trimmed by 0 bases and 2 bases, with 13 bases remaining between them. From germline, CDR1 is DFQATT and CDR2 SNEGSKA (reference sequence). The CDR3 is 15 amino acids. The CDR3 sequence: CSARDHREGNYGYTF. Here the CDR3 DNA reads TGCAGTGCTAGAGATCACAGGGAAGGGAACTATGGCTACACCTTC.

At least ten counts were recorded for this clonotype. The V call is TRBV20-1, the J call TRBJ2-7; 15 nucleotides agree with TRBD2. J gave up 4 bases and V 5 bases, and 0 bases lay outside the gene matches. Per germline, CDR1 DFQATT and CDR2 SNEGSKA (reference sequence). This CDR3 is built from 13 residues. The CDR3 coding sequence is TGCAGTGCTGGGACTAGCGGGAGGTACGAGCAGTACTTC. Translating it yields CSAGTSGRYEQYF.

This clonotype was counted ten times or more. The V call is TRBV20-1, the J call TRBJ2-2; D is possibly TRBD2 (7 bases). This CDR3 is 16 amino acids long. The germline V and J ends were trimmed by 5 bases and 5 bases, with 21 bases remaining between them. CDR1 is DFQATT, CDR2 SNEGSKA, per germline (reference sequence). The DNA for the CDR3 is TGCAGTGCTTGCCCGACAGGCGGGGGTTGTACCGGGGAGCTGTTTTTT. Translating it yields CSACPTGGGCTGELFF.

This clonotype was counted many times. The chain combines TRBV10-2 with TRBJ1-3; D perhaps matches TRBD1 (5 bases). This CDR3 comprises 13 residues. V dropped 6 bases and J dropped 6 bases, with 12 bases sitting between them. CDR1 is WSHSY and CDR2 is SAAADI in the germline V gene. DNA of the CDR3: TGCGCCAGCAGCTCCCAGGGTGTAAACACCATATATTTT. It is translated as CASSSQGVNTIYF.

In its sample, this clonotype was seen many times. The V and J genes are TRBV27 and TRBJ2-5; 9 bases align to TRBD1. Trimming at V came to 6 bases and at J to 2 bases, leaving 7 bases not matched to a gene. The length of the CDR3 is 15 residues. Per germline, CDR1 MNHEY and CDR2 SMNVEV (reference sequence). DNA for the CDR3: TGTGCCAGCAGCTTCACAGGGGGCTGGCAAGAGACCCAGTACTTC. Translated: CASSFTGGWQETQYF.

This clonotype was seen a handful of times. One end of the junction fails to match germline, which may point to a read error. The chain recombines TRBV18 with TRBJ1-5; D unresolved. This CDR3 spans 13 amino acids. Germline V gene data show CDR1 as KGHSH and CDR2 as LQKENI. CDR3 sequence reads: CASSPLENKTQNF. The CDR3 DNA sequence: TGTGCCAGCTCACCCCTCGAAAATAAGACCCAGAATTTT.